The entry below describes one TCR beta chain. Its antigen specificity is not known. Nothing much larger sits one base from this clone, and base qualities are not available. These data are taken from a study of blood T cell repertoires in COVID-19 (dated by TCRdb to about 2020). Regarding the study in general: The collaborator samples originated in the United States, Italy and Spain and spanned the acute and convalescent phases of COVID-19. The prospective study material was composed of cDNA or gDNA derived from T cells, B-cell-depleted T cells, or PBMCs. The dataset comprised deeply sampled blood TCRbeta repertoires from subjects exposed to, actively infected with, or recovered from COVID-19. The repertoires were released in a freely available public database meant as a resource for research on the immune response to SARS-CoV-2. The samples were drawn from the first 160 participants of the ongoing ImmuneRACE study and from under 1,500 subjects provided by 6 global collaborators. A de-identified subject ID, COVID-19 status, age in years and sex were almost always included in the sample metadata. Where available, HLA class I and class II types were obtained from metadata supplied by the sample provider rather than from assay-based typing.

TCRbeta CDR3 regions were amplified from genomic DNA using the immunoSEQ Assay, a bias-controlled multiplex PCR. The authors processed their data as follows. The number of nucleated cells in each sample was estimated from the amplification of reference gene primers within the assay. To quantify the absolute abundance of each unique TCRbeta CDR3 rearrangement, sequence reads were collapsed and filtered. Productive Simpson clonality was computed per sample as the square root of Simpson's diversity index over productive rearrangements. TCRdb carries this immuneACCESS record with in-frame sequences only. Its versions omit some clonotypes, under half of them owing to an unresolved V gene in the studies checked, with the rest unexplained. D and trimming were read from the DNA, whereas the V and J calls and clone size are those reported in that table. The sample includes some 75,000 clones, with 90% observed a single time. 6% to 7.5% of the sample rests with the top ten.

At the junction V is shortened by 10 bases and J by 6 bases; bases outside the gene matches: 8. The CDR3 covers 13 residues, taking in both the cysteine and the phenylalanine. The retained sequence is limited to the CDR3, 39 bases, with the frame set at the first base. The germline V gene specifies ENHRY as CDR1 and SYGVKD as CDR2. Collaborating institutions collected whole blood in K2EDTA tubes following their own protocols. Collaborator samples were shipped for TCRbeta analysis as frozen whole blood, isolated PBMCs, or DNA extracted from either sample type. General conclusions and limits of the study: How much clinical and demographic metadata was included differed by source and by participant, and the metadata was provided uncurated.

This receptor was identified in a human donor in a cohort sampled during active COVID-19. Specimen: peripheral blood. The rearranged chain carries TRBV10-3 and TRBJ2-7; TRBD1 aligns with 11 central bases. The CDR3 corresponds to CATYDGTGGEQYF. In nucleotide form, the sequence is TGTGCCACCTACGACGGGACAGGGGGCGAGCAGTACTTC.